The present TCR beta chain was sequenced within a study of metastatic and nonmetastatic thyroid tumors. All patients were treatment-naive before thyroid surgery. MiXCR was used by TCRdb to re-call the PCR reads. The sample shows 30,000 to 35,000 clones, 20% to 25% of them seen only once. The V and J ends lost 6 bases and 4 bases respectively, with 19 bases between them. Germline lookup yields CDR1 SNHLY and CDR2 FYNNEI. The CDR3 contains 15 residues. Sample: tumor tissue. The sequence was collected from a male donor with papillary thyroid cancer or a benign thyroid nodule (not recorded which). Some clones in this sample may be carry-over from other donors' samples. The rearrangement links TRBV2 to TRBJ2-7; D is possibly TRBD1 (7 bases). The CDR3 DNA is TGTGCCAGCAGGCAGGGGGGTTTCGGGAATTACGAGCAGTACTTC. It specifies CASRQGGFGNYEQYF. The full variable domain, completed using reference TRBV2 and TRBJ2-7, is EPEVTQTPSHQVTQMGQEVILRCVPISNHLYFYWYRQILGQKVEFLVSFYNNEISEKSEIFDDQFSVERPDGSNFTLKIRSTKLEDSAMYFCASRQGGFGNYEQYFGPGTRLTVT.